A selection of T cell receptor beta chains follows, all from one sample in a study of T cell changes during pregnancy in multiple sclerosis. Produced via immunoSEQ multiplex PCR; TCRdb's table is partial and in-frame only. The sample includes more than 55,000 clones, around 94% of them seen just once. Sequencing used peripheral blood, obtained in the third trimester of pregnancy. All receptors come from a female donor with multiple sclerosis, enrolled in a pregnancy study. CDR3s include the opening cysteine and the closing phenylalanine or tryptophan. The order of the fields is J gene, clone size, V gene, D gene, CDR3 protein, CDR3 DNA. A D gene is named only where the DNA matches it firmly. For some rows the clone size is stated as once, few or many, or as a class when expanded; others skip it.

J: TRBJ2-7; size: .; V: TRBV7-2; D: TRBD1; CDR3: CASSLETGKRAYEQYF; DNA: TGTGCCAGCAGCTTAGAGACAGGGAAACGGGCTTACGAGCAGTACTTC
J: TRBJ2-1; size: once; V: TRBV9; D: TRBD2; CDR3: CASSVEGLAGNYNEQFF; DNA: TGTGCCAGCAGCGTAGAAGGGCTAGCGGGAAACTACAATGAGCAGTTCTTC
J: TRBJ2-5; size: .; V: TRBV28; D: TRBD1; CDR3: CASSPRTGEETQYF; DNA: TGTGCCAGCAGTCCCCGGACAGGCGAAGAGACCCAGTACTTC
J: TRBJ1-2; size: .; V: TRBV6-5; D: .; CDR3: CASHTLGANYGYTF; DNA: TGTGCCAGCCACACCCTGGGGGCGAACTATGGCTACACCTTC
J: TRBJ1-3; size: .; V: TRBV6-6; D: .; CDR3: CASNKDGGSGNTIYF; DNA: TGTGCCAGCAACAAGGACGGAGGCTCTGGAAACACCATATATTTT
J: TRBJ2-3; size: .; V: TRBV5-1; D: TRBD2; CDR3: CASSTSGYGSDTQYF; DNA: TGCGCCAGCAGCACTAGCGGGTACGGGTCGGATACGCAGTATTTT
J: TRBJ2-3; size: .; V: TRBV6-1; D: TRBD2; CDR3: CASKLLASTDTQYF; DNA: TGTGCCAGCAAATTACTAGCGAGCACAGATACGCAGTATTTT
J: TRBJ2-7; size: once; V: TRBV14; D: TRBD1; CDR3: CASSHSGTGFGEQYF; DNA: TGTGCCAGCAGCCACTCCGGGACAGGGTTTGGCGAGCAGTACTTC
J: TRBJ2-7; size: .; V: TRBV4-1; D: TRBD2; CDR3: CASSPTGTSGRALYEQYF; DNA: TGCGCCAGCAGCCCTACAGGGACTAGCGGGAGAGCACTTTACGAGCAGTACTTC
J: TRBJ2-1; size: .; V: TRBV19; D: TRBD2; CDR3: CASSFSGTSGISYNEQFF; DNA: TGTGCCAGTAGTTTCTCCGGGACTAGCGGGATTTCGTACAATGAGCAGTTCTTC
J: TRBJ2-3; size: .; V: TRBV10-3; D: TRBD1; CDR3: CAISAGGWTDTQYF; DNA: TGTGCCATCAGTGCAGGGGGCTGGACAGATACGCAGTATTTT
J: TRBJ2-7; size: .; V: TRBV7-3; D: TRBD2; CDR3: CASSLLAGYEQYF; DNA: TGTGCCAGCAGCCTCCTAGCGGGCTACGAGCAGTACTTC
J: TRBJ2-7; size: .; V: TRBV28; D: TRBD2; CDR3: CASSSPPGLASGEQYF; DNA: TGTGCCAGCAGTTCGCCTCCGGGACTAGCTTCAGGGGAGCAGTACTTC
J: TRBJ2-7; size: .; V: TRBV27; D: .; CDR3: CASLGTTNSYEQYF; DNA: TGTGCCAGCTTAGGAACTACCAACTCCTACGAGCAGTACTTC